This is a list of T cell receptor beta chains from one sample in a study of T cell repertoires in cytomegalovirus infection. TCRdb passed the reads through MiXCR, listing each CDR3 protein once. This table holds approximately 350,000 distinct CDR3 sequences, 34% found once. What these receptors recognize is not known. Material: cultured PBMCs, obtained from culture after CMV antigen stimulation. These receptors all stem from a human donor in good health (CMV status not recorded). Some clones in this sample may be carry-over from other donors' samples. Both conserved end residues are part of each CDR3. The order of the fields is J gene, D gene, clone size, V gene, CDR3 length, CDR3 DNA, CDR3 protein. D genes are given only for firm matches. A clone size is listed for some rows: how often the clone was seen (once, few, many), or a class if it is expanded.

TRBJ1-3 | TRBD1 | . | TRBV6-6 | 14 | TGTGCCAGCAGTTCTGGACAGGGAGGAAACACCATATATTTT | CASSSGQGGNTIYF
TRBJ2-3 | . | few | TRBV6-2/TRBV6-3 | 15 | TGTGCCAGCAGTTGGTGGTCGGGGGGCACAGATACGCAGTATTTT | CASSWWSGGTDTQYF
TRBJ2-3 | TRBD2 | many | TRBV20-1 | 14 | TGCAGTGCTAGGCCAGTAGCGGGAGCAGATACGCAGTATTTT | CSARPVAGADTQYF
TRBJ1-6 | TRBD1 | few | TRBV12-3/TRBV12-4 | 15 | TGTGCCAGCAGTTCCCTGGGGGACAGGGGTTCACCCCTCCACTTT | CASSSLGDRGSPLHF
TRBJ2-1 | TRBD2 | once | TRBV6-6 | 17 | TGTGCCAGCAGTTACCAATTACTAGCGGGAGGGCGCAATGAGCAGTTCTTC | CASSYQLLAGGRNEQFF
TRBJ1-1 | . | few | TRBV7-9 | 12 | TGTGCCAGCCAACCGTTTGACACTGAAGCTTTCTTT | CASQPFDTEAFF
TRBJ1-2 | . | few | TRBV11-2 | 16 | TGTGCCAGCAGAAATCTCTCTAGCGGACTTTCGTATGGCTACACCTTC | CASRNLSSGLSYGYTF
TRBJ1-1 | . | few | TRBV7-8 | 14 | TGTGCCAGCAGCTCGGGACCCCCGGGCACTGAAGCTTTCTTT | CASSSGPPGTEAFF
TRBJ2-1 | TRBD2 | few | TRBV5-1 | 17 | TGCGCCAGCAGCCCCCTGACAGCGGGAGGGCCGTACAATGAGCAGTTCTTC | CASSPLTAGGPYNEQFF
TRBJ2-1 | TRBD2 | . | TRBV7-2 | 17 | TGTGCCAGCAGCTTACTCTTGGTCGCGGGAGTGGGCAATGAGCAGTTCTTC | CASSLLLVAGVGNEQFF
TRBJ2-5 | . | . | TRBV7-2 | 15 | TGTGCCAGCAGCTTAGAAGGAGGGAACCAAGAGACCCAGTACTTC | CASSLEGGNQETQYF
TRBJ2-2 | TRBD2 | . | TRBV9 | 16 | TGTGCCAGCAGCGTAGAATTAGCGGGAGGCACCGGGGAGCTGTTTTTT | CASSVELAGGTGELFF
TRBJ2-6 | . | few | TRBV12-3/TRBV12-4 | 18 | TGTGCCAGCAGTTTAGTCCCCTGGGGCGGCTCTGGGGCCAACGTCCTGACTTTC | CASSLVPWGGSGANVLTF
TRBJ2-5 | TRBD2 | . | TRBV25-1 | 13 | TGTGCCAGCAGTCGGGGGGAGTGGGAGACCCAGTACTTC | CASSRGEWETQYF
TRBJ1-2 | . | once | TRBV20-1 | 14 | TGCAGTGGCAGGAGGGCGGGGGGCGATTATGGCTACACCTTC | CSGRRAGGDYGYTF
TRBJ1-1 | . | many | TRBV7-9 | 12 | TGTGCCAGCAGCTTAGTTGTTACTGAAGCTTTCTTT | CASSLVVTEAFF
TRBJ2-5 | TRBD1 | . | TRBV7-2 | 16 | TGTGCCAGCAGCTTAGATCGGGACAGGTTTTTAAAGACCCAGTACTTC | CASSLDRDRFLKTQYF
TRBJ2-1 | TRBD2 | few | TRBV7-9 | 17 | TGTGCCAGCAGCCCAGCGGGACTAGCTGATTCCTACAATGAGCAGTTCTTC | CASSPAGLADSYNEQFF
TRBJ2-3 | . | . | TRBV4-3 | 16 | TGCGCCAGCAGCCGGGAGGGAAGACAGGGCACAGATACGCAGTATTTT | CASSREGRQGTDTQYF
TRBJ2-1 | TRBD2 | few | TRBV5-1 | 19 | TGCGCCAGCAGCCCGGTCCCGGGACTAGCGGGAGAAATTGAGAATGAGCAGTTCTTC | CASSPVPGLAGEIENEQFF
TRBJ2-3 | TRBD2 | few | TRBV7-9 | 15 | TGTGCCAGCAGCTTAGGGCTAGCGGCTGCCGATACGCAGTATTTT | CASSLGLAAADTQYF
TRBJ2-1 | . | many | TRBV7-2 | 12 | TGTGCCAGCAGCCCATACAACGATGAGCAGTTCTTC | CASSPYNDEQFF
TRBJ2-3 | . | . | TRBV28 | 16 | TGTGCCAGCAGTTTATCTAGCGCCGGAGGATCAGATACGCAGTATTTT | CASSLSSAGGSDTQYF
TRBJ2-2 | TRBD2 | . | TRBV7-2 | 15 | TGTGCCAGCAGCTATAGGGGACTAGCGGCCGGGGAGCTGTTTTTT | CASSYRGLAAGELFF
TRBJ2-2 | . | once | TRBV4-1 | 14 | TGCGCCAGCAGCCAAGTTCCGGGAACCGGGGAGCTGTTTTTT | CASSQVPGTGELFF
TRBJ2-7 | TRBD2 | many | TRBV12-3/TRBV12-4 | 16 | TGTGCCAGCAGGGGGACTAGCGGGAGCACAACTTACGAGCAGTACTTC | CASRGTSGSTTYEQYF
TRBJ2-2 | . | few | TRBV4-3 | 15 | TGCGCCAGCAGCCCCCGGGTCGGGGACACCGGGGAGCTGTTTTTT | CASSPRVGDTGELFF
TRBJ2-1 | TRBD2 | few | TRBV6-1 | 16 | TGTGCCAGCAGAAGTTCTATAGCGGGACGGGTCAATGAGCAGTTCTTC | CASRSSIAGRVNEQFF
TRBJ2-1 | TRBD2 | . | TRBV7-3 | 16 | TGTGCCAGCAGCTCGAAGCGGGAGGGATCCTACAATGAGCAGTTCTTC | CASSSKREGSYNEQFF
TRBJ2-7 | . | . | TRBV29-1 | 17 | TGCAGCGTTGAAGGGGCCCCCTTCGGTGAGTCCCCCTACGAGCAGTACTTC | CSVEGAPFGESPYEQYF
TRBJ2-3 | . | . | TRBV19 | 15 | TGTGCCAGTAGCCCCGAACGGTTCGGCACAGATACGCAGTATTTT | CASSPERFGTDTQYF
TRBJ2-1 | TRBD2 | . | TRBV28 | 16 | TGTGCCAGCGGCATAGCGGGAGCAAAACCCTACAATGAGCAGTTCTTC | CASGIAGAKPYNEQFF
TRBJ1-5 | . | few | TRBV7-9 | 14 | TGTGCCAGCAGCCCGTGGGGGGCAACCCAGCCCCAGCATTTT | CASSPWGATQPQHF
TRBJ2-5 | . | once | TRBV2 | 13 | TGTGCCACTACGACTGACCTACAAGAGACCCAGTACTTC | CATTTDLQETQYF
TRBJ2-3 | . | few | TRBV6-2/TRBV6-3 | 15 | TGTGCCAGCAGTTACGGGGGATCGGGCACAGATACGCAGTATTTT | CASSYGGSGTDTQYF
TRBJ2-3 | . | . | TRBV6-2/TRBV6-3 | 15 | TGTGCCAGCAGGCGCGACAGGGACTTCACAGATACGCAGTATTTT | CASRRDRDFTDTQYF
TRBJ1-1 | . | few | TRBV30 | 11 | TGTGCCTGGGAGCTGGACACTGAAGCTTTCTTT | CAWELDTEAFF
TRBJ1-4 | . | . | TRBV19 | 13 | TGTGGGACCTCGGAATCACCAGCGGGAAAACTGTTTTTT | CGTSESPAGKLFF
TRBJ2-2 | . | . | TRBV15 | 12 | TGTGCCACCAGCAGAGATCTTGGGGAGCTGTTTTTT | CATSRDLGELFF
TRBJ2-1 | TRBD2 | few | TRBV2 | 15 | TGTGCCAGCAGCCAGGGACTAGCGGGAGTTGGGGAGCAGTTCTTC | CASSQGLAGVGEQFF
TRBJ2-1 | TRBD2 | . | TRBV19 | 15 | TGTGCCAGTAGTATAGGGGCGGGAGTTTTCAATGAGCAGTTCTTC | CASSIGAGVFNEQFF
TRBJ2-7 | TRBD2 | few | TRBV12-3/TRBV12-4 | 14 | TGTGCCAGCAGTTTTGGGACTACCACCTACGAGCAGTACTTC | CASSFGTTTYEQYF